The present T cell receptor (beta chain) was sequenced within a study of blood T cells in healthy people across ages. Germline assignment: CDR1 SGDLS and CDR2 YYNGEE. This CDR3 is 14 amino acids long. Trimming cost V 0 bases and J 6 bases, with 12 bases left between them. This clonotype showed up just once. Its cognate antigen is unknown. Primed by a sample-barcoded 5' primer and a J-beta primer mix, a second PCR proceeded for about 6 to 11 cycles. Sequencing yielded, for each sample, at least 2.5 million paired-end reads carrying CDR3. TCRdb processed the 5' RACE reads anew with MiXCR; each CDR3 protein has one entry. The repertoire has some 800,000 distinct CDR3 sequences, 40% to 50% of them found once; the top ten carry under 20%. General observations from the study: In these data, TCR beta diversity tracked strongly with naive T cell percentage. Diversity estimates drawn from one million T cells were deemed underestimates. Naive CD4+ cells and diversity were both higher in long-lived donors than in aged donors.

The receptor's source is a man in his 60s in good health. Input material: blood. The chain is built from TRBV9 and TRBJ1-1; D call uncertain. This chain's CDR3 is CASSVDGGFAEAFF. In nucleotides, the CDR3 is TGTGCCAGCAGCGTAGATGGAGGGTTCGCTGAAGCTTTCTTT.